Detailed here is one TCR beta chain. What it recognizes is unknown. Compared with germline, one end of the junction differs, possibly owing to a read error. Generated by immunoSEQ multiplex PCR, the TCRdb table keeps only in-frame clones and is missing some. The data hold some 130,000 clones, with 80% to 95% observed a single time. The sample comes from a study of T cell responses to AZD1222 COVID-19 vaccine. General study points: The CD4 TCRs associated with vaccination extended across spike and predominated at 160-218 and 743-854. Nearly half of spike-specific TCRs reportedly target unmutated variant regions.

Analyses pooled second doses at about 4 or about 12 weeks. The CDR3 consists of 13 residues. CDR1 and CDR2 from the germline V gene are SGDLS and YYNGEE. The clonotype originates from an adult who received the AZD1222 COVID-19 vaccine. The V gene is TRBV9, the J gene TRBJ2-4, with a possible D match to TRBD2 (5 bases). The sequenced sample was peripheral blood, obtained 28 days after the second AZD1222 dose. CDR3 region: CASSGPRSRRVMF. CDR3 nucleotide sequence: TGTGCCAGCAGCGGGCCGAGGTCGCGGCGGGTCATGTTC. Filled out from reference TRBV9 and TRBJ2-4, the complete variable domain reads DSGVTQTPKHLITATGQRVTLRCSPRSGDLSVYWYQQSLDQGLQFLIQYYNGEERAKGNILERFSAQQFPDLHSELNLSSLELGDSALYFCASSGPRSRRVMFGAGTRLSVL.